Presented here are 12 T cell receptor beta chains from one specimen sequenced in a study of T cells in localized non-small cell lung cancer. Produced via immunoSEQ multiplex PCR; TCRdb's table is partial and in-frame only. Of 25,000 to 30,000 clones listed, approximately 90% are singletons. Specimen: peripheral blood, collected before any cancer treatment. These receptors all stem from a woman aged 18 to 50 with stage I lung adenocarcinoma.

V gene TRBV19 combines with J gene TRBJ2-2; TRBD2 might be the D (6 bases). Between the trimmed V and J ends, which lost 0 bases and 6 bases, there was a span of 8 bases. The CDR3 spans 14 residues. Per germline, CDR1 LNHDA and CDR2 SQIVND (reference sequence). For the CDR3, the DNA is TGTGCCAGTAGTATAGAAAGGGAGGCCGGGGAGCTGTTTTTT. Translated, it gives CASSIEREAGELFF.

The gene calls are TRBV5-1 and TRBJ1-2, with 7 bases fitting TRBD1. V trimming: 2 bases; J trimming: 5 bases; junction bases outside the gene matches: 9. The germline CDR1 and CDR2 sequences are SGHRS and YFSETQ. CDR3 length equals 15 residues. CDR3 sequence (DNA): TGCGCCAGCAGCTTAGAGAAACAGGGGCCATATGGCTACACCTTC. Its protein product is CASSLEKQGPYGYTF. Drawing the rest from reference TRBV5-1 and TRBJ1-2, the complete variable domain is KAGVTQTPRYLIKTRGQQVTLSCSPISGHRSVSWYQQTPGQGLQFLFEYFSETQRNKGNFPGRFSGRQFSNSRSEMNVSTLELGDSALYLCASSLEKQGPYGYTFGSGTRLTVV.

By share, this clone counts as medium-sized. Other nucleotide sequences from this sample produce the same CDR3. The chain recombines TRBV6-1 with TRBJ2-3; tentatively, D is TRBD1 (5 bases). Germline CDR1 is MNHNS and CDR2 is SASEGT. CDR3 length: 15 amino acids. The V end lost 2 bases, the J end lost 0 bases, and 9 bases lay between the germline ends. The CDR3 region has the DNA TGTGCCAGCAGTGAATATCAGGGTAGCACAGATACGCAGTATTTT. This codes for CASSEYQGSTDTQYF.

This chain links TRBV18 with TRBJ1-1; D is undetermined. Trimming pared 5 bases from V and 2 bases from J, leaving 21 bases between. The CDR3 covers 17 residues. The germline CDR1 and CDR2 sequences are KGHSH and LQKENI. The CDR3 nucleotides are TGTGCCAGCTCATCGCTCCCGGGATCTCGCGGAAACACTGAAGCTTTCTTT. Translation: CASSSLPGSRGNTEAFF.

V and J are TRBV5-1 and TRBJ1-4, with 9 positions matching TRBD1. CDR1 and CDR2 from the germline V gene are SGHRS and YFSETQ. This CDR3 has 17 residues. Trimming cost V 5 bases and J 2 bases; bases outside gene matches: 10. CDR3 loop: CASRTMGGTGTNEKLFF. CDR3 sequence (DNA): TGCGCCAGCAGGACTATGGGGGGGACAGGGACTAATGAAAAACTGTTTTTT.

The rearrangement links TRBV30 to TRBJ2-3; no definite D call. The CDR3 runs 12 residues. Trimming left V 0 bases short and J 4 bases short, with 5 bases between. CDR1 GTSNPN and CDR2 SVGIG come from the germline V gene (reference sequence). CDR3 DNA: TGTGCCTGGAGTGTACTTCCAGATACGCAGTATTTT. Protein sequence: CAWSVLPDTQYF.

This clone was seen a handful of times. This chain connects TRBV7-8 to TRBJ1-1; D unclear. CDR1 is SGHVS and CDR2 is FQNEAQ in the germline V gene. V was clipped by 0 bases and J by 8 bases, with 13 bases between them. CDR3 size: 14 residues. The CDR3 DNA reads as TGTGCCAGCAGCTTAGCCGCGAGGAGTTCGGAAGCTTTCTTT. Amino acids: CASSLAARSSEAFF.

Here the CDR3 reads CASSLAGQDGKQYF. CDR3 nucleotide sequence: TGTGCCAGCAGCTTAGCGGGACAGGACGGCAAGCAGTACTTC. V gene TRBV11-3 combines with J gene TRBJ2-7; 8 nucleotides align to TRBD1. This CDR3 spans 14 amino acids. Unmatched junction bases numbered 7, after V lost 1 base and J lost 8 bases. The germline CDR1 and CDR2 sequences are SGHNT and YENEEA. Variable domain in full (rest from reference TRBV11-3 and TRBJ2-7): EAGVVQSPRYKIIEKKQPVAFWCNPISGHNTLYWYLQNLGQGPELLIRYENEEAVDDSQLPKDRFSAERLKGVDSTLKIQPAELGDSAVYLCASSLAGQDGKQYFGPGTRLTVT.

The V and J genes are TRBV6-1 and TRBJ1-2; 7 bases match TRBD1. Germline CDR1 is MNHNS and CDR2 is SASEGT. This CDR3 spans 15 amino acids. V shed 1 base and J 0 bases; nucleotides not matched to a gene: 2. CDR3 nucleotides: TGTGCCAGCAGTGAAGGTCAGGGGGCTAACTATGGCTACACCTTC. It specifies CASSEGQGANYGYTF.

This rearrangement joins TRBV30 to TRBJ1-6; 7 nucleotides match TRBD1. The trim removed 1 base at V and 4 bases at J, leaving 4 bases unmatched. In germline, CDR1 is GTSNPN, CDR2 SVGIG (reference sequence). This CDR3 has 15 amino acids. DNA of the CDR3: TGTGCCTGGAGTGCCCGGGACAGTTATAATTCACCCCTCCACTTT. Its protein product is CAWSARDSYNSPLHF.

The genes are TRBV7-8 and TRBJ2-3; the match to TRBD2 covers 13 bases. The CDR3 totals 16 residues. CDR1 and CDR2 (germline): SGHVS, FQNEAQ. V dropped 5 bases and J dropped 2; count of bases not matched to a gene: 4. The chain's CDR3 is CASSRGLAGITDTQYF. CDR3 bases: TGTGCCAGCAGCCGGGGACTAGCGGGGATCACAGATACGCAGTATTTT.

V gene TRBV7-9 combines with J gene TRBJ2-1, with TRBD1 matching over 9 bases. The germline gives CDR1 SEHNR, CDR2 FQNEAQ (reference sequence). With V trimmed by 1 base and J by 6 bases, 4 bases remained unmatched. This CDR3 has 15 amino acids. The CDR3 protein is CASSLGTGVFNEQFF. Here the CDR3 DNA reads TGTGCCAGCAGCTTAGGGACAGGGGTGTTCAATGAGCAGTTCTTC. The whole variable domain, filled in from reference TRBV7-9 and TRBJ2-1, reads DTGVSQNPRHKITKRGQNVTFRCDPISEHNRLYWYRQTLGQGPEFLTYFQNEAQLEKSRLLSDRFSAERPKGSFSTLEIQRTEQGDSAMYLCASSLGTGVFNEQFFGPGTRLTVL.